This TCR beta chain originates from a study of cytomegalovirus exposure and HLA in healthy donors. Vbeta (60) and Jbeta (13) primers were used in the PCR. Here immunoSEQ multiplex PCR was the method, and the copy in TCRdb shows in-frame clones only, minus some. This sample has about 190,000 clones, with 82% found just once. Whole-study results and caveats: The authors later found HLA-associated TCR beta chains more clonally expanded than equally common others.

This clone appeared a few times. The antigen remains unidentified. The germline V gene encodes CDR1 MNHNS and CDR2 SASEGT. There are 11 residues in the CDR3. The J gene is TRBJ1-1, the V gene TRBV6-1; D may be TRBD1 (5 bases). Material for sequencing was PBMCs. The sequence was collected from a woman younger than 35 in good health and CMV-seronegative. For the CDR3, the DNA is TGTGCTTCAGGGATGAACACTGAAGCTTTCTTT. Its translation is CASGMNTEAFF.